A selection of T cell receptor beta chains follows, all from one sample in a study of T cell responses to AZD1222 COVID-19 vaccine. Produced via immunoSEQ multiplex PCR; TCRdb's table is partial and in-frame only. The profile shows about 68,000 clones, roughly 88% of them singletons. Sequenced material: peripheral blood, taken on day 0 of AZD1222 vaccination. All receptors come from an adult in good health. Each CDR3 is given without its conserved first and last residue. Each record gives: D gene, V gene, J gene, CDR3 protein. The D gene is left open where the match is weak.

d_gene: .
v_gene: TRBV19
j_gene: TRBJ2-3
CDR3aa: ASSPRGGTDTQY

d_gene: .
v_gene: TRBV5-1
j_gene: TRBJ2-1
CDR3aa: ASSLAQGKGNEQF

d_gene: TRBD2
v_gene: TRBV5-6
j_gene: TRBJ2-1
CDR3aa: ASSQARTSGYNEQF

d_gene: TRBD1
v_gene: TRBV5-4
j_gene: TRBJ1-1
CDR3aa: ASSLLGRGLNTEAF

d_gene: TRBD1
v_gene: TRBV29-1
j_gene: TRBJ2-3
CDR3aa: SVTTGGGGTQY

d_gene: .
v_gene: TRBV11-3
j_gene: TRBJ1-1
CDR3aa: ASSLDGENTEAF

d_gene: .
v_gene: TRBV28
j_gene: TRBJ2-5
CDR3aa: ASREGEETQY

d_gene: .
v_gene: TRBV6-1
j_gene: TRBJ1-2
CDR3aa: ASSELAVGADGYT

d_gene: .
v_gene: TRBV28
j_gene: TRBJ1-6
CDR3aa: ASSLIGGSPLH

d_gene: TRBD1
v_gene: TRBV16
j_gene: TRBJ1-1
CDR3aa: ASSDRGNTEAF

d_gene: .
v_gene: TRBV18
j_gene: TRBJ1-6
CDR3aa: ASSPRGANSPLH

d_gene: TRBD1
v_gene: TRBV6-6
j_gene: TRBJ1-5
CDR3aa: ASSSGTGVQPQH

d_gene: TRBD1
v_gene: TRBV28
j_gene: TRBJ2-1
CDR3aa: ASSLTLPGQGVYNEQF

d_gene: .
v_gene: TRBV20-1
j_gene: TRBJ1-5
CDR3aa: SASGPVGNQPQH

d_gene: .
v_gene: TRBV7-3
j_gene: TRBJ1-1
CDR3aa: ASIREPGTEAF

d_gene: .
v_gene: TRBV3-1/TRBV3-2
j_gene: TRBJ2-1
CDR3aa: ASSQGLEYNEQF

d_gene: TRBD2
v_gene: TRBV24-1
j_gene: TRBJ2-1
CDR3aa: ATSREGTSGRYNEQF

d_gene: TRBD2
v_gene: TRBV19
j_gene: TRBJ2-5
CDR3aa: ASSTLSSIALAGGQETQY

d_gene: .
v_gene: TRBV11-2
j_gene: TRBJ1-2
CDR3aa: ASSLLASGYT

d_gene: TRBD2
v_gene: TRBV19
j_gene: TRBJ2-7
CDR3aa: ASSPGGANEQY

d_gene: .
v_gene: TRBV10-1
j_gene: TRBJ2-6
CDR3aa: ASSLQGNSGANVLT

d_gene: .
v_gene: TRBV6-5
j_gene: TRBJ1-1
CDR3aa: ASNRDGEAF

d_gene: TRBD1
v_gene: TRBV30
j_gene: TRBJ1-4
CDR3aa: AWSGRRTGSLATNEKLF

d_gene: .
v_gene: TRBV27
j_gene: TRBJ1-5
CDR3aa: ASSPGPSGQPQH

d_gene: .
v_gene: TRBV28
j_gene: TRBJ1-1
CDR3aa: ASSSGFGGARNTEAF

d_gene: TRBD2
v_gene: TRBV13
j_gene: TRBJ2-5
CDR3aa: ASSSRTSGQETQY

d_gene: .
v_gene: TRBV7-2
j_gene: TRBJ1-2
CDR3aa: ASSLWGEGSYGYT

d_gene: .
v_gene: TRBV29-1
j_gene: TRBJ2-7
CDR3aa: SATVLPDEQY

d_gene: .
v_gene: TRBV27
j_gene: TRBJ1-1
CDR3aa: ASSLLDRRRTEAF

d_gene: .
v_gene: TRBV2
j_gene: TRBJ2-7
CDR3aa: ASSEAGRGLYEQY

d_gene: TRBD1
v_gene: TRBV10-3
j_gene: TRBJ2-2
CDR3aa: AIRLGQGRSVAGELF

d_gene: .
v_gene: TRBV12-5
j_gene: TRBJ1-1
CDR3aa: ASGLDPSVGEAF

d_gene: .
v_gene: TRBV30
j_gene: TRBJ2-7
CDR3aa: AWSAFYLTDTYEQY

d_gene: TRBD1
v_gene: TRBV19
j_gene: TRBJ1-2
CDR3aa: ASIRTGEGYGYT

d_gene: TRBD1
v_gene: TRBV7-2
j_gene: TRBJ1-5
CDR3aa: ASSPRQGGNQPQH

d_gene: TRBD1
v_gene: TRBV7-2
j_gene: TRBJ1-2
CDR3aa: ASSSPGQGVTYGYT

d_gene: .
v_gene: TRBV7-9
j_gene: TRBJ1-5
CDR3aa: ASSLGSGDSNQPQH